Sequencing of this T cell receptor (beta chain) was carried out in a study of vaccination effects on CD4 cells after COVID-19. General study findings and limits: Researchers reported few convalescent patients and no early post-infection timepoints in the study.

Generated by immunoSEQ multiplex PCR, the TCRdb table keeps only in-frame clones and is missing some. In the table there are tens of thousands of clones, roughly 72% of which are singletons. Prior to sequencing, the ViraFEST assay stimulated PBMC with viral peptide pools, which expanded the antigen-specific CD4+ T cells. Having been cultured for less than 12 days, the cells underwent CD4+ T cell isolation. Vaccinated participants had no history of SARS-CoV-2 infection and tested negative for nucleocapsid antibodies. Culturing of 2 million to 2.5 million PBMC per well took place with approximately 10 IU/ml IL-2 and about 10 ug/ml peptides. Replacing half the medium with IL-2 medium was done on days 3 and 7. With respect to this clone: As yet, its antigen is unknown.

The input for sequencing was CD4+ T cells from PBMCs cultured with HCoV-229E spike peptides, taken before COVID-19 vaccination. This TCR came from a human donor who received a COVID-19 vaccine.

CDR3 DNA: TGTGCCAGCAGCTTAGGGCAGCGGGAGTACACAGATACGCAGTATTTT. Its protein product is CASSLGQREYTDTQYF. The chain has TRBV7-2 and TRBJ2-3; 8 bases line up with TRBD2. The J segment lost 2 bases and the V segment lost 1 base, leaving 5 bases of the junction unmatched. This CDR3 has 16 amino acids. CDR1 is SGHTA, CDR2 FQGNSA, per germline.